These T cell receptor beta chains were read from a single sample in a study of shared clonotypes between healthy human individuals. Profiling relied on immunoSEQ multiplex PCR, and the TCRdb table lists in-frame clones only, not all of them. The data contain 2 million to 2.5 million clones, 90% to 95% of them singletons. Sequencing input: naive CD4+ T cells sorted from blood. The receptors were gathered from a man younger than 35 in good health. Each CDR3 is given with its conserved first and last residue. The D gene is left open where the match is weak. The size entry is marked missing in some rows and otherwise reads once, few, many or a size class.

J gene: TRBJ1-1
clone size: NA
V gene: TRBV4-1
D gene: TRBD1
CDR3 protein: CASSHRGLVAEAFF
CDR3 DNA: TGCGCCAGCAGCCACAGGGGGCTGGTCGCTGAAGCTTTCTTT

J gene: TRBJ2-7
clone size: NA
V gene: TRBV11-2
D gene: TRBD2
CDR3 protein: CASSYWTSGGSFPAYEQYF
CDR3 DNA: TGTGCCAGCAGCTATTGGACTAGCGGGGGATCCTTCCCTGCCTACGAGCAGTACTTC

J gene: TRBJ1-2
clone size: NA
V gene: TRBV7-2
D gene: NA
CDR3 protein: CASSVNPYGYTF
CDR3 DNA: TGTGCCAGCAGCGTAAACCCCTATGGCTACACCTTC

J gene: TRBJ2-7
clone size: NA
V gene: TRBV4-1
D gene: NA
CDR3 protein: CASSHQPGQGISYEQYF
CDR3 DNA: TGCGCCAGCAGCCATCAGCCTGGGCAGGGGATCTCCTACGAGCAGTACTTC

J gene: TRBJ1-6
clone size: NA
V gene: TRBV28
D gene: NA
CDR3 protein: CAGGGGNSPLHF
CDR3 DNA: TGTGCCGGGGGAGGGGGTAATTCACCCCTCCACTTT

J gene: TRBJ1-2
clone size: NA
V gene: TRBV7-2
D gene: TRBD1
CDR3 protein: CASSKDRAVYGYTF
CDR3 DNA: TGTGCCAGCAGCAAGGACAGGGCGGTGTATGGCTACACCTTC

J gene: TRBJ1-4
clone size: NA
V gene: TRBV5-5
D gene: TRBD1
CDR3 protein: CASSFGTGREKLFF
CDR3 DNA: TGTGCCAGCAGCTTTGGGACAGGGAGGGAAAAACTGTTTTTT

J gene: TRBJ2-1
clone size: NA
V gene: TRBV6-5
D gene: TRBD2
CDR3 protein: CASRPAGGKYNEQFF
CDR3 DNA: TGTGCCAGCAGGCCAGCGGGAGGAAAGTACAATGAGCAGTTCTTC

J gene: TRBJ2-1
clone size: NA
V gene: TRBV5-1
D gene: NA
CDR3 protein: CASSLEAAIGLGFF
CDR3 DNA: TGCGCCAGCAGCTTGGAAGCGGCTATCGGTCTTGGGTTCTTC

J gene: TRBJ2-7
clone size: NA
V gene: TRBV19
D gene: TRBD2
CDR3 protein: CASSPGLAETYEQYF
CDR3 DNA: TGTGCCAGTAGTCCGGGACTAGCCGAAACCTACGAGCAGTACTTC

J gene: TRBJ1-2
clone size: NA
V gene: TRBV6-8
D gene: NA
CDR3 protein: CASSYYQTPSNYGYTF
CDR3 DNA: TGTGCCAGCAGTTACTATCAGACACCCTCGAACTATGGCTACACCTTC

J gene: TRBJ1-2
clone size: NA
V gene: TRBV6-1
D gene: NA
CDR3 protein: CASSGGAGASNYGYTF
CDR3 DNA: TGTGCCAGCAGTGGAGGGGCGGGGGCATCGAACTATGGCTACACCTTC

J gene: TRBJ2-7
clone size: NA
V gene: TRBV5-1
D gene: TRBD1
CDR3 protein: CATTSTGGMSEQYF
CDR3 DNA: TGCGCCACCACTTCGACAGGGGGGATGTCCGAGCAGTACTTC

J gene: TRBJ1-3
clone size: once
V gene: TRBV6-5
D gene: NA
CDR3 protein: CATAKLISGNTIYF
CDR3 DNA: TGTGCCACCGCCAAACTAATCTCTGGAAACACCATATATTTT

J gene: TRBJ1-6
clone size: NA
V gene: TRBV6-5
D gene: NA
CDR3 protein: CASSYSRRSYSPLHF
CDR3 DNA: TGTGCCAGCAGTTACTCTCGTCGTTCTTATTCACCCCTCCACTTT

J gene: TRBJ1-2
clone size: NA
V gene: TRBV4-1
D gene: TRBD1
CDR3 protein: CASSHTGTGSNYGYTF
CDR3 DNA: TGCGCCAGCAGTCACACCGGGACAGGCTCTAACTATGGCTACACCTTC

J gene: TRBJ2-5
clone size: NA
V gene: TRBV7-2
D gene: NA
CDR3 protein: CASSLAEILGTQYF
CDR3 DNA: TGTGCCAGCAGCTTAGCAGAGATTCTGGGGACCCAGTACTTC

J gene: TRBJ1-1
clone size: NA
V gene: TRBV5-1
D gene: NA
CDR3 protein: CASSSHGGITEAFF
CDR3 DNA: TGCGCCAGCAGCTCGCATGGGGGGATCACTGAAGCTTTCTTT

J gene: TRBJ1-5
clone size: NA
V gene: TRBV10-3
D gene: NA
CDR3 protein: CAIGEQPQHF
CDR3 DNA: TGTGCCATCGGGGAGCAGCCCCAGCATTTT

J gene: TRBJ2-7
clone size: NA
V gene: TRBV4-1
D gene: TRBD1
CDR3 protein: CASSRNQGAGYEQYF
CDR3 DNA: TGCGCCAGCAGCCGAAACCAGGGGGCGGGCTACGAGCAGTACTTC

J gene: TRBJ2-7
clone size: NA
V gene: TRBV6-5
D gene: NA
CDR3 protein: CASSYGQFYEQYF
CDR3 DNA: TGTGCCAGCAGTTACGGACAGTTCTACGAGCAGTACTTC

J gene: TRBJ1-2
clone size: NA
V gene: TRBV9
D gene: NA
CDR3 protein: CASSVEQGYGYTF
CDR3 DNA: TGTGCCAGCAGCGTAGAACAAGGATATGGCTACACCTTC

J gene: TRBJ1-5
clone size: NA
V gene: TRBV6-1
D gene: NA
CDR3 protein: CASSERQSYSNQPQHF
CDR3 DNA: TGTGCCAGCAGTGAACGCCAAAGCTATAGCAATCAGCCCCAGCATTTT

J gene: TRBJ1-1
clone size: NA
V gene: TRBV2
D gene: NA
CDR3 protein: CASSPVGGTEAFF
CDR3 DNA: TGTGCCAGCAGCCCGGTCGGTGGCACTGAAGCTTTCTTT

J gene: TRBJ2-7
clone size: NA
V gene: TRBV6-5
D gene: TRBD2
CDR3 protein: CASSYSLTSGGSEQYF
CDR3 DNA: TGTGCCAGCAGTTACTCTCTGACTAGCGGAGGTTCCGAGCAGTACTTC

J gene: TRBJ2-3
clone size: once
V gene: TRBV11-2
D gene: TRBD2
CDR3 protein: CASSLSAGGSLGTDTQYF
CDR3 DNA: TGTGCCAGCAGCTTAAGCGCGGGAGGGTCGCTTGGCACAGATACGCAGTATTTT

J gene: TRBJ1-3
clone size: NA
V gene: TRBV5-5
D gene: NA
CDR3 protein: CASSLSGAGNTIYF
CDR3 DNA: TGTGCCAGCAGCTTGTCCGGGGCCGGAAACACCATATATTTT

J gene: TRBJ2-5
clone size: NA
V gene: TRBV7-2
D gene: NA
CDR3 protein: CASSSKETQYF
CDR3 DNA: TGTGCCAGCAGCTCTAAAGAGACCCAGTACTTC

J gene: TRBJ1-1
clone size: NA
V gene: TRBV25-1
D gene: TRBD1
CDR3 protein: CASTEGAIWKAFF
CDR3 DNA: TGTGCCAGCACCGAGGGGGCTATTTGGAAGGCTTTCTTT

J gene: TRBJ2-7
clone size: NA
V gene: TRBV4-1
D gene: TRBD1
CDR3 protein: CASSQVRDSRYEQYF
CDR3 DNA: TGCGCCAGCAGCCAAGTCCGGGACAGCCGCTACGAGCAGTACTTC

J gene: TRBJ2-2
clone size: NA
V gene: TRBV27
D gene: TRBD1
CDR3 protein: CASRMTGGNGELFF
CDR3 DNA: TGTGCCAGCAGGATGACAGGGGGGAACGGGGAGCTGTTTTTT

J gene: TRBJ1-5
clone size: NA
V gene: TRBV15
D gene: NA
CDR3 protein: CATSRDVSQPQHF
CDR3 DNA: TGTGCCACCAGCAGAGATGTATCTCAGCCCCAGCATTTT

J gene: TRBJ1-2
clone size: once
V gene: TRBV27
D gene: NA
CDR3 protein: CASSMGQNYGYTF
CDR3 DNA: TGTGCCAGCAGCATGGGACAAAACTATGGCTACACCTTC

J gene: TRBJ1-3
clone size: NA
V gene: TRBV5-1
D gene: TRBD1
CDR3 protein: CASSRDRSSGNTIYF
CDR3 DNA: TGCGCCAGCAGCAGGGACAGAAGCTCTGGAAACACCATATATTTT

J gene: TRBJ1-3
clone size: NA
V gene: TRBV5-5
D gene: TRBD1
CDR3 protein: CASSLLGGQGGNTIYF
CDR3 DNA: TGTGCCAGCAGCCTCCTGGGAGGACAGGGCGGAAACACCATATATTTT

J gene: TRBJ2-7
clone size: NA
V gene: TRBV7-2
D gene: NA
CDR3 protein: CASSLFEFSGSYEQYF
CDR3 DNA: TGTGCCAGCAGCTTATTTGAGTTTAGCGGCTCCTACGAGCAGTACTTC

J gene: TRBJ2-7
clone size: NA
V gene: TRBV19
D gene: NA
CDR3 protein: CASKRAAQTSYEQYF
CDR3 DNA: TGTGCCAGTAAGAGGGCAGCCCAAACTTCCTACGAGCAGTACTTC

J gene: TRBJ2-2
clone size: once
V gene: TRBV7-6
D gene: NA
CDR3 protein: CASSDGDPLTGELFF
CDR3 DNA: TGTGCCAGCAGCGACGGGGACCCTCTCACCGGGGAGCTGTTTTTT

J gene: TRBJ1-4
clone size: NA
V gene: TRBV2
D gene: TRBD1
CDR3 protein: CASSVPGQGFSEKLFF
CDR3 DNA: TGTGCCAGCAGTGTCCCGGGACAGGGTTTTAGTGAAAAACTGTTTTTT

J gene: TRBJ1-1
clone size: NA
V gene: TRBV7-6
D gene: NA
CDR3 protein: CASSPTLNTEAFF
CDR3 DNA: TGTGCCAGCAGCCCAACACTAAACACTGAAGCTTTCTTT

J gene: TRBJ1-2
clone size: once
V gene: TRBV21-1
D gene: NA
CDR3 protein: CASSKIPGADSPFYGYTF
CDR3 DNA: TGTGCCAGCAGCAAAATCCCGGGGGCTGACAGTCCCTTCTATGGCTACACCTTC

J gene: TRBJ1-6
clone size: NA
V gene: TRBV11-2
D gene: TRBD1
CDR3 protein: CASSLTGTANNSPLHF
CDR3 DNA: TGTGCCAGCAGCTTAACGGGGACAGCAAATAATTCACCCCTCCACTTT

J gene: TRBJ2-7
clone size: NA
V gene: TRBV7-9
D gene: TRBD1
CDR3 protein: CASSLARTGAYEQYF
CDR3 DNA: TGTGCCAGCAGCCTAGCCCGGACAGGGGCCTACGAGCAGTACTTC

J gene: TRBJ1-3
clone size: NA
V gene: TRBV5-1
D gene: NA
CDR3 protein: CASSLGAGMSSGNTIYF
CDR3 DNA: TGCGCCAGCAGCTTGGGGGCCGGGATGAGCAGTGGAAACACCATATATTTT

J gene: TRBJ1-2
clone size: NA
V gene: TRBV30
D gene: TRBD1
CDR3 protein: CASQPQTGGGYTF
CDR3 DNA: TGTGCCTCACAGCCGCAAACAGGGGGTGGCTACACCTTC

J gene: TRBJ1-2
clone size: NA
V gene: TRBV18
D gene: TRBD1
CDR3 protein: CASSSGQSYGYTF
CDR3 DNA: TGTGCCAGCTCATCGGGACAGTCCTATGGCTACACCTTC

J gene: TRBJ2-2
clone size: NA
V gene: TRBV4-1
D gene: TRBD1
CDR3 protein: CASSPRDRVPTGELFF
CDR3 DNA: TGCGCCAGCAGCCCCCGGGACAGGGTACCGACCGGGGAGCTGTTTTTT

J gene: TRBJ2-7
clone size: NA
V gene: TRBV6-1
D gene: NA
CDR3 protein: CASTLTGRYEQYF
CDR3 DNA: TGTGCCAGCACTCTGACAGGGAGGTACGAGCAGTACTTC

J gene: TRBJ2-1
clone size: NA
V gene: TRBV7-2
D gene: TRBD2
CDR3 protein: CASSPIPLGRGLEQFF
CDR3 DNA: TGTGCCAGCAGCCCCATCCCCCTAGGGCGGGGGTTGGAGCAGTTCTTC

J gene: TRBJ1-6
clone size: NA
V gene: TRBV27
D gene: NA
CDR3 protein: CASSLGGKGYSYNSPLHF
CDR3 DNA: TGTGCCAGCAGTTTAGGGGGGAAGGGGTACTCCTATAATTCACCCCTCCACTTT

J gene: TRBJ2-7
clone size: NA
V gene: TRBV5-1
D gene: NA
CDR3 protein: CASSLAQGTYEQYF
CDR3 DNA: TGCGCCAGCAGCTTGGCTCAGGGAACCTACGAGCAGTACTTC

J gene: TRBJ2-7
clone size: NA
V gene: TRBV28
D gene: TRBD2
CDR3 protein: CASSSPGGPAGEQYF
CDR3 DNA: TGTGCCAGCAGTTCTCCGGGGGGGCCGGCGGGCGAGCAGTACTTC

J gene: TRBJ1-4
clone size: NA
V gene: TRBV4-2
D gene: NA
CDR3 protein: CASSQGGGAGGEKLFF
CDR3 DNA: TGTGCCAGCAGCCAAGGGGGAGGGGCCGGGGGTGAAAAACTGTTTTTT